This entry lists 12 T cell receptor beta chains sequenced from one sample in a study of blood T cell repertoires in COVID-19. Produced via immunoSEQ multiplex PCR; TCRdb's table is partial and in-frame only. Here the sample spans 150,000 to 200,000 clones, approximately 90% being singletons. Sample: peripheral blood. These receptor sequences come from a human donor in a cohort sampled during active COVID-19.

The DNA for the CDR3 is TGTGCCAGCAGCGTCCCTACAGGGCGGAAGGTAGAGACCCAGTACTTC. Residues: CASSVPTGRKVETQYF. The chain recombines TRBV5-4 with TRBJ2-5; possible D gene TRBD1, 6 bases. The CDR3 is made up of 16 amino acids. Trimming took 4 bases from V and 4 from J, leaving 20 bases between them. CDR1 SGHNT and CDR2 YYREEE come from the germline V gene (reference sequence). The variable domain in full, completed from reference TRBV5-4 and TRBJ2-5, reads ETGVTQSPTHLIKTRGQQVTLRCSSQSGHNTVSWYQQALGQGPQFIFQYYREEENGRGNFPPRFSGLQFPNYSSELNVNALELDDSALYLCASSVPTGRKVETQYFGPGTRLLVL.

This clone was recorded once. The chain has TRBV4-1 and TRBJ1-2; D not certain. The CDR3 loop spans 13 amino acids. Trimming left V 0 bases short and J 5 bases short, with 7 bases between. In germline, CDR1 is MGHRA, CDR2 YSYEKL. The CDR3 DNA reads as TGCGCCAGCAGCCAAGAGGGCCAGTATGGCTACACCTTC. Amino acid sequence: CASSQEGQYGYTF.

The V gene is TRBV11-3, the J gene TRBJ2-7; D is perhaps TRBD1 (5 bases). Germline V gene data show CDR1 as SGHNT and CDR2 as YENEEA. Trimming removed 7 bases at V and 6 bases at J, with 19 bases between. This CDR3 has 14 amino acids. The CDR3 loop reads CASTGQVLKVEQYF. CDR3 nucleotide sequence: TGTGCCAGCACCGGACAAGTCCTCAAGGTCGAGCAGTACTTC.

The CDR3 coding sequence is TGTGCCAGTAATGGCGGGAGGGTCGAGACCCAGTACTTC. Its protein product is CASNGGRVETQYF. The chain couples TRBV19 to TRBJ2-5; 9 bases map to TRBD2. Per germline, CDR1 LNHDA and CDR2 SQIVND (reference sequence). This CDR3 comprises 13 residues. Trimming at V came to 7 bases and at J to 5 bases, leaving 5 bases not matched to a gene.

J is TRBJ2-5 and V is TRBV7-2; 7 bases map to TRBD2. This CDR3 is built from 15 residues. The ends lost 0 bases at V and 1 base at J; junction bases unmatched: 2. Germline V gene sequence: CDR1 SGHTA, CDR2 FQGNSA. CDR3 DNA: TGTGCCAGCAGCTTAGCCCGGGGGGTCCAAGAGACCCAGTACTTC. Translation gives CASSLARGVQETQYF.

This rearrangement joins TRBV3-1 (or the pseudogene TRBV3-2) to TRBJ2-6, with a tentative D call TRBD1 (5 bases). Trimming pared 4 bases from V and 3 bases from J, leaving 10 bases between. The CDR3 has 15 residues. CDR1 and CDR2 (germline): LGHDT, YNNKEL (reference sequence). The CDR3 spells CASSPRVDGANVLTF. CDR3 sequence (DNA): TGTGCCAGCAGCCCCAGGGTTGATGGGGCCAACGTCCTGACTTTC.

This chain connects TRBV11-3 to TRBJ2-1, with a tentative D call TRBD2 (5 bases). This CDR3 comprises 15 residues. Germline V lookup: CDR1 SGHNT, CDR2 YENEEA. V was pared by 6 bases and J by 2 bases, with 14 bases between. The CDR3 sequence: CASRSGGRPYNEQFF. The CDR3 DNA follows: TGTGCCAGCAGAAGCGGCGGTCGACCCTACAATGAGCAGTTCTTC.

The chain joins TRBV7-9 to TRBJ1-4; 9 bases line up with TRBD1. The CDR3 sequence is 14 residues long. The trim removed 4 bases at V and 8 bases at J, leaving 5 bases unmatched. Germline CDR1 reads SEHNR; CDR2 reads FQNEAQ (reference sequence). CDR3 amino acids: CASSSGQGREKLFF. The DNA for the CDR3 is TGTGCCAGCAGCTCTGGACAGGGGAGGGAAAAACTGTTTTTT.

J is TRBJ2-7 and V is TRBV7-2; D may be TRBD2 (5 bases). CDR3 size: 15 residues. Germline CDR1 is SGHTA and CDR2 is FQGNSA. Trimming removed 2 bases from V and 0 bases from J, with 11 bases in between. The CDR3: CASSLQLAPSYEQYF. CDR3 sequence (DNA): TGTGCCAGCAGCTTACAGCTAGCCCCCTCCTACGAGCAGTACTTC. Supplemented by reference TRBV7-2 and TRBJ2-7, the full variable domain reads GAGVSQSPSNKVTEKGKDVELRCDPISGHTALYWYRQSLGQGLEFLIYFQGNSAPDKSGLPSDRFSAERTGGSVSTLTIQRTQQEDSAVYLCASSLQLAPSYEQYFGPGTRLTVT.

The gene calls are TRBV5-1 and TRBJ2-5; D unresolved. The CDR3 covers 14 residues. V was cut by 3 bases and J by 4 bases, with 13 bases left in between. Germline CDR1 reads SGHRS; CDR2 reads YFSETQ. The CDR3 loop reads CASSSAAWSETQYF. The CDR3 DNA reads as TGCGCCAGCAGCTCCGCCGCGTGGTCAGAGACCCAGTACTTC.

V gene TRBV11-2 combines with J gene TRBJ2-2; D possibly corresponds to TRBD1 (5 bases). Germline V gene lookup returns CDR1 SGHAT and CDR2 FQNNGV. The CDR3 covers 16 residues. V lost 1 base and J lost 3, with 12 bases in between. The CDR3 coding sequence is TGTGCCAGCAGCTTAGGGGGCCGCAGATACACCGGGGAGCTGTTTTTT. Translation: CASSLGGRRYTGELFF.

The chain couples TRBV11-3 to TRBJ2-1; 9 bases match TRBD2. V lost 2 bases to trimming and J lost 7 bases; unmatched junction nucleotides: 6. The CDR3 length is 15 residues. Germline loops: CDR1 SGHNT, CDR2 YENEEA. The CDR3 protein is CASSLRSSGRNEQFF. CDR3 in DNA: TGTGCCAGCAGCTTAAGATCAAGCGGGAGGAATGAGCAGTTCTTC.